One sample yielded the 22 T cell receptor beta chains listed below, sequenced in a study of human T cells and chemical hapten exposure listed by TCRdb under 2021. The label giving this sample's time point can be read as: patch test 3, about 24 weeks after DPC sensitization. Explained via the paper, the treatment or condition label denotes: therapeutic diphenylcyclopropenone sensitization with weekly scalp DPC. The library was obtained by RACE. TCRdb shows the sequencer as NextSeq 500. The public reads were run again by TCRdb, first through fastp at Q25 and then through MiXCR, and only productive beta chains were kept. Every distinct CDR3 protein forms one entry, paired with its most common genes and DNA. The sample includes more than 100,000 distinct CDR3 sequences, with around 10% observed a single time. The biggest ten clones account for roughly 2.3% of the sample. The source was whole blood, collected in connection with sensitization to the hapten diphenylcyclopropenone (DPC). The source is a woman in her forties or fifties with alopecia areata. Some clones in this sample may be carry-over from other donors' samples.

This clonotype has only a few counts. The V call is TRBV4-2, the J call TRBJ2-2; D is undetermined. Germline CDR1 and CDR2: LGHNA and YNFKEQ. Trimming took 4 bases from V and 7 from J, leaving 7 bases between them. This CDR3 has 12 residues. The CDR3 loop reads CASSLGDGELFF. CDR3 nucleotide sequence: TGTGCCAGCAGCCTTGGAGACGGGGAGCTGTTTTTT.

The V and J genes are TRBV7-9 and TRBJ2-3, with D hard to call. Between the trimmed V and J ends, which lost 7 bases and 4 bases, there was a span of 15 bases. The CDR3 has 14 residues. Germline V lookup: CDR1 SEHNR, CDR2 FQNEAQ (reference sequence). The CDR3 region is CASTPISAADTQYF. Written as DNA, the CDR3 is TGTGCCAGCACCCCGATTTCGGCAGCAGATACGCAGTATTTT.

This clonotype occurred many times. The rearrangement joins TRBV12-3 or TRBV12-4 to TRBJ2-7; no definite D call. The ends were cut back, 6 bases at V and 5 bases at J, with 8 bases in the middle. This CDR3 contains 11 residues. This CDR3 is CASRLSHEQYF. The CDR3 DNA sequence: TGTGCCAGCAGGTTGAGCCACGAGCAGTACTTC.

This clonotype showed up just a few times. CDR3 coding DNA: TGTGCCAGCAGGGCGACATTCCATGAGCAGTTCTTC. The encoded protein is CASRATFHEQFF. The chain is built from TRBV27 and TRBJ2-1; D is uncertain. V lost 6 bases, J lost 8 bases, and 11 bases lay in between. The CDR3 consists of 12 residues. Looked up from germline, CDR1 is MNHEY and CDR2 is SMNVEV (reference sequence).

This clonotype was found a few times. The chain recombines TRBV24-1 with TRBJ1-5; unclear D gene. The CDR3 runs to 14 residues. V was cut by 1 base and J by 3 bases, with 6 bases left in between. The germline V gene has CDR1 KGHDR and CDR2 SFDVKD. The CDR3 nucleotides read TGTGCCACCAGTGATTTCGGGGTCAATCAGCCCCAGCATTTT. Amino acids: CATSDFGVNQPQHF.

The table lists this clonotype with a few counts. The chain joins TRBV12-3 or TRBV12-4 to TRBJ2-3; D uncertain. The V end was cut by 3 bases, the J end by 5 bases, with 6 bases between. The CDR3 sequence is 12 residues long. The CDR3, as DNA: TGTGCCAGCAGTTTTCAGGAAGATACGCAGTATTTT. This gives the protein CASSFQEDTQYF.

This clonotype was counted ten times or more. This chain connects TRBV20-1 to TRBJ2-1; 7 bases align to TRBD2. From germline, CDR1 is DFQATT and CDR2 SNEGSKA (reference sequence). J was trimmed by 3 bases and V by 2 bases; bases with no gene match: 7. The CDR3 consists of 15 residues. The CDR3 is CSARLAGVIYNEQFF. The CDR3 DNA sequence: TGCAGTGCTAGACTCGCGGGAGTTATCTACAATGAGCAGTTCTTC.

The gene calls are TRBV9 and TRBJ2-3, with a weak D call TRBD1 (6 bases). Trimming left V 3 bases short and J 8 bases short, with 16 bases between. This CDR3 is 14 amino acids long. Germline-derived CDR1 and CDR2 are SGDLS and YYNGEE. This chain's CDR3 is CASSGLGTLVTQYF. CDR3 bases: TGTGCCAGCAGCGGATTAGGGACATTAGTTACGCAGTATTTT.

V and J are TRBV20-1 and TRBJ1-3, with 7 bases matching TRBD1. This CDR3 is 16 amino acids long. The ends lost 0 bases at V and 4 bases at J; junction bases unmatched: 9. Germline-derived CDR1 and CDR2 are DFQATT and SNEGSKA (reference sequence). The CDR3 coding sequence is TGCAGTGCTAGAGATCCGATAGGGGGCTCCGGAAACACCATATATTTT. As protein: CSARDPIGGSGNTIYF.

The V and J genes are TRBV5-1 and TRBJ2-6; D unclear. This CDR3 has 15 amino acids. Germline values: CDR1 SGHRS, CDR2 YFSETQ. Trimming left V 1 base short and J 2 bases short, with 7 bases between. The CDR3 DNA reads as TGCGCCAGCAGCTTGACGGTCACTGGGGCCAACGTCCTGACTTTC. Its protein product is CASSLTVTGANVLTF. The complete variable domain, with remaining parts taken from reference TRBV5-1 and TRBJ2-6, reads KAGVTQTPRYLIKTRGQQVTLSCSPISGHRSVSWYQQTPGQGLQFLFEYFSETQRNKGNFPGRFSGRQFSNSRSEMNVSTLELGDSALYLCASSLTVTGANVLTFGAGSRLTVL.

The chain recombines TRBV20-1 with TRBJ1-2, with TRBD1 matching 9 bases. Losses at the gene ends were 3 bases for V and 4 bases for J; bases not matched to a gene: 9. CDR1 is DFQATT and CDR2 is SNEGSKA in the germline V gene (reference sequence). CDR3 size: 15 residues. CDR3 coding DNA: TGCAGTGCTAGGCTACCGGGACAGGGTCTCTATGGCTACACCTTC. As protein: CSARLPGQGLYGYTF.

The chain joins TRBV7-2 to TRBJ1-5; possible D gene TRBD1, 5 bases. V lost 1 base and J 6 bases, leaving 10 bases between the germline ends. This CDR3 comprises 14 residues. Germline V lookup: CDR1 SGHTA, CDR2 FQGNSA. In DNA form, the CDR3 reads TGTGCCAGCAGCTTAGTCCGGGACGGTCAGCCCCAGCATTTT. It translates to CASSLVRDGQPQHF.

In its sample, this clonotype was seen a few times. The chain has TRBV28 and TRBJ2-3, with TRBD1 identical over 10 bases. This CDR3 is 13 amino acids long. Looked up from germline, CDR1 is MDHEN and CDR2 is SYDVKM. Trimming cost V 11 bases and J 1 base; bases outside gene matches: 3. The CDR3 DNA reads as TGTGCCTCCGGGACAGGGGGCACAGATACGCAGTATTTT. It yields the protein CASGTGGTDTQYF.

This clonotype has just a few counts. The V and J genes are TRBV20-1 and TRBJ1-5; the D is unclear. V was trimmed by 6 bases and J by 9 bases, leaving 21 bases between them. Germline lookup yields CDR1 DFQATT and CDR2 SNEGSKA (reference sequence). The length of the CDR3 is 14 residues. CDR3 DNA sequence: TGCAGTGCCTCGAACCCGACGGTCCCAAGGCCCCAGCATTTT. It translates to CSASNPTVPRPQHF.

The chain employs TRBV20-1 and TRBJ1-1; 10 nucleotides align to TRBD1. V gave up 1 base and J gave up 13 bases; unmatched junction bases: 15. Per the germline V gene, CDR1 is DFQATT and CDR2 is SNEGSKA (reference sequence). This CDR3 has 15 residues. In nucleotides, the CDR3 is TGCAGTGCTAGAGCGCCCGGGACAGGGGCTAGGTTAGGTTTCTTT. Protein sequence: CSARAPGTGARLGFF.

This clonotype was counted a few times. This rearrangement joins TRBV3-1 to TRBJ2-3, with 7 bases identical to TRBD2. V lost 4 bases and J lost 3; bases outside the gene matches: 7. CDR3 length: 15 amino acids. The germline gives CDR1 LGHDT, CDR2 YNNKEL (reference sequence). CDR3 residues: CASSPTSAGTDTQYF. In DNA form, the CDR3 reads TGTGCCAGCAGCCCAACTAGCGCTGGTACAGATACGCAGTATTTT.

V is TRBV4-3 and J is TRBJ2-7; 11 bases map to TRBD2. CDR1 is LGHNA and CDR2 is YSLEER in the germline V gene. CDR3 length: 17 residues. Trimming removed 1 base from V and 2 bases from J; junction bases left unmatched: 7. The CDR3 reads CASSQGPTSGAAYEQYF. DNA for the CDR3: TGCGCCAGCAGCCAAGGTCCGACTAGCGGGGCTGCCTACGAGCAGTACTTC.

The chain links TRBV6-2 or TRBV6-3 to TRBJ2-4, with 7 bases fitting TRBD1. This CDR3 contains 19 residues. CDR1 is MNHEY, CDR2 SVGEGT, per germline. J gave up 6 bases and V 2 bases, and 19 bases lay outside the gene matches. CDR3 nucleotides: TGTGCCAGCAGTTACCCGAATATACCGGTAACTACAGGGGTAAACATTCAGTACTTC. This translates into CASSYPNIPVTTGVNIQYF.

V is TRBV10-2 and J is TRBJ1-6; D ambiguous. Germline CDR1 WSHSY, CDR2 SAAADI. CDR3 length equals 12 residues. V was pared by 5 bases and J by 9 bases, with 8 bases between. The CDR3 protein is CASSTDPSPLHF. CDR3 bases: TGCGCCAGCAGTACCGACCCTTCACCCCTCCACTTT.

Concerning this clonotype: One end of the junction is discordant with germline, which a read error may explain. The rearrangement links TRBV5-1 to TRBJ2-4; D unresolved. CDR1 is SGHRS, CDR2 YFSETQ, per germline. CDR3 length: 15 amino acids. CDR3 sequence: CASSLQVGAENIQYF. The CDR3 DNA follows: TGCGCCAGCAGCTTGCAGGTTGGAGCCGAAAACATTCAGTACTTC.

At least ten counts were recorded for this clonotype. The J gene is TRBJ2-4, the V gene TRBV12-2; the table's D call, TRBD1, has no DNA check behind it. TRBV12-2 is assigned pseudogene status. The CDR3 spans 17 residues. The CDR3 nucleotides are TGTGCAAGTCGCTTAATCATTACAGGGAAAGCCAAAAACATTCAGTACTTC. This gives the protein CASRLIITGKAKNIQYF.

The chain couples TRBV6-1 to TRBJ2-3; D is ambiguous. The germline gives CDR1 MNHNS, CDR2 SASEGT. This CDR3 spans 15 amino acids. V lost 2 bases to trimming and J lost 0 bases, with 9 bases between them. The CDR3 region has the DNA TGTGCCAGCAGTGAACTACGGGCTAGCACAGATACGCAGTATTTT. Protein sequence: CASSELRASTDTQYF.